The 31 T cell receptor beta chains below were found in one sample sequenced in a study of CD8 T cells in ankylosing spondylitis. General study points: Among TCR beta sequences, a motif of eight highly homologous variants appeared characteristic of ankylosing spondylitis blood.

TCRdb processed the 5' RACE reads anew with MiXCR; each CDR3 protein has one entry. The data hold over 400,000 distinct CDR3 sequences, with 20% to 30% observed a single time. What these receptors recognize is not known. The sequenced sample consisted of blood, either unsorted or a sorted T cell fraction (not recorded which). All receptors come from a male donor with ankylosing spondylitis.

This rearrangement joins TRBV11-2 to TRBJ2-1; D not resolved. Trimming removed 7 bases at V and 1 base at J, with 11 bases between. The CDR3 extends over 14 amino acids. Germline V gene data show CDR1 as SGHAT and CDR2 as FQNNGV. CDR3 sequence (DNA): TGTGCCAGCACCCATTTAGTTTCCTACAATGAGCAGTTCTTC. Translating it yields CASTHLVSYNEQFF.

This clonotype turned up a few times. V is TRBV5-1 and J is TRBJ1-1, with D maybe TRBD1 (5 bases). V was trimmed by 3 bases and J by 1 base, leaving 7 bases between them. CDR1 and CDR2 (germline): SGHRS, YFSETQ. The CDR3 has 13 amino acids. This CDR3 is CASSWDSNTEAFF. The CDR3 coding sequence is TGCGCCAGCAGCTGGGACTCGAACACTGAAGCTTTCTTT.

This clonotype was seen only a few times. The rearrangement links TRBV25-1 to TRBJ2-1; TRBD1 matches 9 bases. The V gene end was trimmed by 2 bases and the J gene end by 7 bases; junction bases not matched to a gene: 6. Germline lookup yields CDR1 MGHDK and CDR2 SYGVNS. CDR3 length: 15 amino acids. CDR3 loop: CASSEQTGGMNEQFF. The CDR3 DNA follows: TGTGCCAGCAGTGAACAGACAGGGGGGATGAATGAGCAGTTCTTC.

This clonotype was observed a few times. V is TRBV20-1 and J is TRBJ2-5; the match to TRBD1 covers 12 bases. Germline V gene sequence: CDR1 DFQATT, CDR2 SNEGSKA (reference sequence). Trimming removed 5 bases from V and 5 bases from J; junction bases left unmatched: 6. The CDR3 loop spans 14 amino acids. The CDR3 nucleotides are TGCAGTGCTGAGGGACAGGGGGCTGGGGAGACCCAGTACTTC. This codes for CSAEGQGAGETQYF.

This chain joins TRBV11-1 and TRBJ2-1, with a tentative D call TRBD2 (6 bases). Germline values: CDR1 SGHAT, CDR2 FQDESV (reference sequence). Trimming pared 4 bases from V and 10 bases from J, leaving 17 bases between. The CDR3 is 14 amino acids. DNA of the CDR3: TGTGCCAGCAGCTCAGCCGGGCGGGATGGAGAGCAGTTCTTC. It specifies CASSSAGRDGEQFF.

This clonotype was counted only a few times. The rearrangement joins TRBV6-1 to TRBJ1-6; 7 nucleotides match TRBD1. CDR1 is MNHNS, CDR2 SASEGT, per germline. Trimming at V came to 5 bases and at J to 9 bases, leaving 10 bases not matched to a gene. This CDR3 has 15 residues. The chain's CDR3 is CASSPLRAGGSPLHF. CDR3 bases: TGTGCCAGCAGTCCCCTCCGGGCAGGGGGTTCACCCCTCCACTTT.

This clonotype was detected a few times. This chain connects TRBV19 to TRBJ2-4; maybe TRBD1 (5 bases). Looked up from germline, CDR1 is LNHDA and CDR2 is SQIVND (reference sequence). This CDR3 spans 14 amino acids. With 6 bases removed from V and 3 bases from J, the gap between germline ends came to 12 bases. The CDR3 coding sequence is TGTGCCAGTAGCACCGACAGATACAAAAACATTCAGTACTTC. Translated, it gives CASSTDRYKNIQYF.

The CDR3 DNA is TGTGCCAGCAGTTACCGAGGAGCAGATACGCAGTATTTT. Protein: CASSYRGADTQYF. The chain has TRBV28 and TRBJ2-3; D gene unclear. Trimming pared 4 bases from V and 4 bases from J, leaving 9 bases between. The CDR3 sequence is 13 residues long. CDR1 is MDHEN and CDR2 is SYDVKM in the germline V gene.

This clonotype was recorded a few times. The chain employs TRBV2 and TRBJ2-3; the D is unclear. This CDR3 has 12 residues. V was cut by 3 bases and J by 6 bases, with 7 bases left in between. Germline V lookup: CDR1 SNHLY, CDR2 FYNNEI. CDR3 nucleotide sequence: TGTGCCAGCAGTGACAGTGCTGATACGCAGTATTTT. Translated: CASSDSADTQYF.

The V gene is TRBV24-1, the J gene TRBJ1-2, with 9 bases lining up with TRBD1. Germline-derived CDR1 and CDR2 are KGHDR and SFDVKD. This CDR3 has 17 residues. With 4 bases clipped from V and 4 bases from J, the junction kept 12 bases outside the gene matches. This CDR3 reads CATSDARSGTGIYGYTF. The CDR3 DNA reads as TGTGCCACCAGTGACGCACGATCCGGGACAGGGATCTATGGCTACACCTTC.

The gene calls are TRBV2 and TRBJ2-2, with unresolved D. V dropped 7 bases and J dropped 1 base, with 7 bases sitting between them. This CDR3 has 13 amino acids. The germline V gene encodes CDR1 SNHLY and CDR2 FYNNEI. In nucleotides, the CDR3 is TGTGCCAGCACCCCCAGGAACACCGGGGAGCTGTTTTTT. Translation gives CASTPRNTGELFF.

The chain has TRBV5-1 and TRBJ1-1; D possibly corresponds to TRBD1 (6 bases). Germline V gives CDR1 SGHRS, CDR2 YFSETQ. Trimming cost V 0 bases and J 2 bases, with 11 bases left between them. The CDR3 runs 15 residues. The CDR3 protein is CASSLALQGNTEAFF. In nucleotides, the CDR3 is TGCGCCAGCAGCTTGGCCTTACAGGGTAACACTGAAGCTTTCTTT.

The chain couples TRBV5-1 to TRBJ2-7; a possible D gene is TRBD2 (5 bases). The CDR3 sequence is 14 residues long. The ends were cut back, 4 bases at V and 6 bases at J, with 17 bases in the middle. CDR1 is SGHRS, CDR2 YFSETQ, per germline. The CDR3 bases are TGCGCCAGCAGCCCCACGGCGGGTAACGGCGAGCAGTACGTC. Encoded protein: CASSPTAGNGEQYV.

The table lists this clonotype with a few counts. The gene calls are TRBV29-1 and TRBJ1-1; D not certain. Germline assignment: CDR1 SQVTM and CDR2 ANQGSEA. This CDR3 contains 13 residues. The V end lost 7 bases, the J end lost 1 base, and 13 bases lay between the germline ends. This chain's CDR3 is CSAPWAENTEAFF. The CDR3 coding sequence is TGCAGCGCCCCATGGGCGGAGAACACTGAAGCTTTCTTT. The full variable domain, with the rest looked up from reference TRBV29-1 and TRBJ1-1, is SAVISQKPSRDICQRGTSLTIQCQVDSQVTMMFWYRQQPGQSLTLIATANQGSEATYESGFVIDKFPISRPNLTFSTLTVSNMSPEDSSIYLCSAPWAENTEAFFGQGTRLTVV.

This clonotype was counted at least ten times. J is TRBJ1-2 and V is TRBV12-3 or TRBV12-4; 10 bases agree with TRBD1. V trimming: 3 bases; J trimming: 5 bases; junction bases outside the gene matches: 6. The CDR3 extends over 15 amino acids. The CDR3 DNA reads TGTGCCAGCAGTTTCCGGGACAGGGGTTCTTATGGCTACACCTTC. This gives the protein CASSFRDRGSYGYTF.

This rearrangement joins TRBV25-1 to TRBJ2-2; no clear D gene. The CDR3 length is 15 residues. V lost 3 bases and J lost 0, with 8 bases in between. The germline CDR1 and CDR2 sequences are MGHDK and SYGVNS. The CDR3 sequence is CASSDGRSNTGELFF. In nucleotides, the CDR3 is TGTGCCAGCAGTGACGGCAGATCGAACACCGGGGAGCTGTTTTTT.

The sample holds a few counts of this clonotype. V gene TRBV29-1 combines with J gene TRBJ1-5; unclear D gene. The germline V gene encodes CDR1 SQVTM and CDR2 ANQGSEA. The CDR3 loop spans 13 amino acids. V was cut by 2 bases and J by 3 bases, with 8 bases left in between. Here the CDR3 reads CSVETGTNQPQHF. CDR3 in DNA: TGCAGCGTTGAAACGGGCACCAATCAGCCCCAGCATTTT.

The chain recombines TRBV12-3 or TRBV12-4 with TRBJ1-4; D is uncertain. CDR3 length: 11 amino acids. Trimming removed 3 bases from V and 11 bases from J, with 7 bases in between. The CDR3 DNA sequence: TGTGCCAGCAGTTTGGGCAGGAAACTGTTTTTT. Its protein product is CASSLGRKLFF.

Many counts were recorded for this clonotype. This CDR3 is CASSYSLDQPQHF. The CDR3, as DNA: TGTGCCAGCAGTTACTCCCTTGATCAGCCCCAGCATTTT. The chain couples TRBV6-5 to TRBJ1-5; D remains ambiguous. V lost 0 bases and J lost 5, with 5 bases in between. CDR1 and CDR2 from the germline V gene are MNHEY and SVGAGI. This CDR3 is built from 13 residues.

This clonotype came up a few times. V and J are TRBV12-3 or TRBV12-4 and TRBJ2-7; 8 bases match TRBD2. Trimming removed 5 bases from V and 3 bases from J; junction bases left unmatched: 9. This CDR3 contains 15 residues. CDR3 protein: CASSVSGGTIYEQYF. In DNA, the CDR3 is TGTGCCAGCAGTGTTTCGGGAGGGACGATCTACGAGCAGTACTTC.

This clonotype came up a few times. This chain links TRBV5-6 with TRBJ1-1, with D perhaps matching TRBD1 (6 bases). CDR1 is SGHDT, CDR2 YYEEEE, per germline. This CDR3 region has 12 residues. V was clipped by 4 bases and J by 8 bases, with 12 bases between them. The CDR3 region has the DNA TGTGCCAGCAGCCAACCCGGGACAGAAGCTTTCTTT. This translates into CASSQPGTEAFF. Looking up the rest from reference TRBV5-6 and TRBJ1-1 gives the full variable domain: DAGVTQSPTHLIKTRGQQVTLRCSPKSGHDTVSWYQQALGQGPQFIFQYYEEEERQRGNFPDRFSGHQFPNYSSELNVNALLLGDSALYLCASSQPGTEAFFGQGTRLTVV.

The chain combines TRBV11-2 with TRBJ2-7, with D possibly TRBD1 on 6 matching bases. The CDR3 contains 14 residues. Germline assignment: CDR1 SGHAT and CDR2 FQNNGV. V was clipped by 5 bases and J by 3 bases, with 14 bases between them. CDR3 nucleotides: TGTGCCAGCAGCCCCGAGGGGGTGTTCTACGAGCAGTACGTC. Translated, it gives CASSPEGVFYEQYV.

V is TRBV30 and J is TRBJ1-1; D remains unclear. CDR1 is GTSNPN, CDR2 SVGIG, per germline (reference sequence). The CDR3 has 17 amino acids. Trimming pared 0 bases from V and 6 bases from J, leaving 23 bases between. The CDR3 DNA is TGTGCCTGGAGTGTACCCCCGTGGGCGGGAGCGGCCTCTGAAGCTTTCTTT. Translating it yields CAWSVPPWAGAASEAFF. The full variable domain, completed using reference TRBV30 and TRBJ1-1, is SQTIHQWPATLVQPVGSPLSLECTVEGTSNPNLYWYRQAAGRGLQLLFYSVGIGQISSEVPQNLSASRPQDRQFILSSKKLLLSDSGFYLCAWSVPPWAGAASEAFFGQGTRLTVV.

This clonotype was detected only a few times. The chain employs TRBV24-1 and TRBJ2-1; 9 bases match TRBD1. The CDR3 extends over 14 amino acids. V lost 7 bases and J lost 8; bases outside the gene matches: 8. In germline, CDR1 is KGHDR, CDR2 SFDVKD. The CDR3, as DNA: TGTGCCACCAGCGGACAGGGGTGGGGGGATGAGCAGTTCTTC. Translation gives CATSGQGWGDEQFF.

This clonotype was picked up a small number of times. In nucleotides, the CDR3 is TGTGCCAGCTCCCGGACTTACACCGGGGAGCTGTTTTTT. The encoded protein is CASSRTYTGELFF. This chain joins TRBV6-1 and TRBJ2-2, with a weak D call TRBD2 (5 bases). The CDR3 sequence is 13 residues long. Germline CDR1 reads MNHNS; CDR2 reads SASEGT. V lost 8 bases, J lost 3 bases, and 10 bases lay in between.

V gene TRBV5-6 combines with J gene TRBJ2-7; TRBD2 agrees at 11 bases. Germline loops: CDR1 SGHDT, CDR2 YYEEEE. The J segment lost 3 bases and the V segment lost 4 bases, leaving 3 bases of the junction unmatched. The CDR3 extends over 14 amino acids. The CDR3 loop reads CASSKTSGNYEQYF. The DNA for the CDR3 is TGTGCCAGCAGCAAGACTAGCGGGAACTACGAGCAGTACTTC.

There are a few counts of this clonotype. The chain has TRBV5-1 and TRBJ2-1, with a tentative D call TRBD1 (5 bases). CDR1 is SGHRS, CDR2 YFSETQ, per germline. V dropped 4 bases and J dropped 6 bases, with 17 bases sitting between them. The CDR3 covers 15 residues. The CDR3 reads CASSPDPGKINEQFF. The CDR3 DNA sequence: TGCGCCAGCAGCCCCGACCCAGGGAAGATCAATGAGCAGTTCTTC.

The chain has TRBV20-1 and TRBJ2-3, with 11 bases that match TRBD2. The CDR3 runs 16 residues. V dropped 5 bases and J dropped 3; count of bases not matched to a gene: 10. CDR1 and CDR2 (germline): DFQATT, SNEGSKA (reference sequence). DNA for the CDR3: TGCAGTGCTCTAGCTCTTCTAGCGGGAGGAACAGATACGCAGTATTTT. Protein: CSALALLAGGTDTQYF.

This clonotype showed up just a few times. This rearrangement joins TRBV12-5 to TRBJ2-7; D is uncertain. The CDR3 is 12 residues long. Germline V gene sequence: CDR1 LGHNT, CDR2 FRNRAP. V gave up 6 bases and J gave up 5 bases, with 11 bases separating them. The CDR3 region is CASGSLMDEQYV. For the CDR3, the DNA is TGTGCTAGTGGCTCACTGATGGACGAGCAGTACGTC.

This clonotype came up a few times. The chain uses TRBV10-3 and TRBJ1-6; D unresolved. The germline V gene encodes CDR1 ENHRY and CDR2 SYGVKD. This CDR3 contains 15 residues. V dropped 6 bases and J dropped 8 bases, with 17 bases sitting between them. The CDR3 loop reads CAIRGSLLVHSPLHF. DNA for the CDR3: TGTGCCATCAGGGGGTCGCTTCTAGTTCATTCACCCCTCCACTTT.

This sequence joins TRBV5-1 and TRBJ1-6; a possible D gene is TRBD1 (6 bases). Germline assignment: CDR1 SGHRS and CDR2 YFSETQ. The CDR3 has 16 residues. Deletions cut 4 bases from V and 9 bases from J, with 20 bases between. Here the CDR3 reads CASSPGVIGDSSPLHF. The DNA of the CDR3 is TGCGCCAGCAGCCCAGGGGTGATCGGGGACTCTTCACCCCTCCACTTT.